This is a list of T cell receptor beta chains from one sample in a study of cytomegalovirus exposure and HLA in healthy donors. Profiled with immunoSEQ multiplex PCR; TCRdb holds only in-frame clones, not every one. This sample has roughly 200,000 clones, with around 79% found just once. What was sequenced was PBMCs. Receptors originate from a woman aged 50 to 60 in good health and CMV-seronegative. The CDR3 runs from the conserved cysteine through the conserved F or W. The D gene is left open where the match is weak. Size is stated for part of the rows, as once, few or many counts, or as a class when the clone is expanded.

v_gene: TRBV6-1
j_gene: TRBJ1-5
d_gene: NA
abundance: NA
CDR3aa: CASSESLSNQPQHF
CDR3nt: TGTGCCAGCAGTGAGTCCCTTAGCAATCAGCCCCAGCATTTT

v_gene: TRBV5-1
j_gene: TRBJ2-1
d_gene: TRBD2
abundance: NA
CDR3aa: CASSWGGDISYNEQFF
CDR3nt: TGCGCCAGCAGCTGGGGGGGGGATATCTCCTACAATGAGCAGTTCTTC

v_gene: TRBV7-9
j_gene: TRBJ1-4
d_gene: NA
abundance: NA
CDR3aa: CASSLRQDNEKLFF
CDR3nt: TGTGCCAGCAGCTTAAGGCAGGATAATGAAAAACTGTTTTTT

v_gene: TRBV11-2
j_gene: TRBJ1-1
d_gene: NA
abundance: few
CDR3aa: CASSPSGNTEAFF
CDR3nt: TGTGCCAGCAGCCCCTCGGGGAACACTGAAGCTTTCTTT

v_gene: TRBV9
j_gene: TRBJ2-1
d_gene: TRBD2
abundance: once
CDR3aa: CASSVYAGASYNEQFF
CDR3nt: TGTGCCAGCAGCGTCTATGCGGGAGCTTCCTACAATGAGCAGTTCTTC

v_gene: TRBV21-1
j_gene: TRBJ1-1
d_gene: NA
abundance: NA
CDR3aa: CASSTLGQTNTEAFF
CDR3nt: TGTGCCAGCAGCACCCTGGGACAGACGAACACTGAAGCTTTCTTT

v_gene: TRBV7-9
j_gene: TRBJ2-7
d_gene: NA
abundance: NA
CDR3aa: CASSPASVYEQYF
CDR3nt: TGTGCCAGCAGCCCCGCCAGCGTATACGAGCAGTACTTC

v_gene: TRBV27
j_gene: TRBJ2-2
d_gene: NA
abundance: NA
CDR3aa: CASSLRENTGELFF
CDR3nt: TGTGCCAGCAGTTTACGAGAGAACACCGGGGAGCTGTTTTTT

v_gene: TRBV5-6
j_gene: TRBJ2-2
d_gene: TRBD1
abundance: NA
CDR3aa: CASSLAQRTGLTGELFF
CDR3nt: TGTGCCAGCAGCTTGGCCCAACGGACAGGGCTAACCGGGGAGCTGTTTTTT

v_gene: TRBV5-1
j_gene: TRBJ1-2
d_gene: TRBD1
abundance: NA
CDR3aa: CASSLAPTGANGYTF
CDR3nt: TGCGCCAGCAGCTTGGCCCCCACAGGGGCAAATGGCTACACCTTC

v_gene: TRBV7-9
j_gene: TRBJ1-1
d_gene: TRBD1
abundance: NA
CDR3aa: CASSPGTGFMNTEAFF
CDR3nt: TGTGCCAGCAGCCCCGGGACAGGCTTTATGAACACTGAAGCTTTCTTT

v_gene: TRBV11-2
j_gene: TRBJ2-7
d_gene: TRBD1
abundance: NA
CDR3aa: CASSSPTGTKYEQYF
CDR3nt: TGTGCCAGCAGCTCTCCGACAGGGACGAAGTACGAGCAGTACTTC

v_gene: TRBV5-1
j_gene: TRBJ2-5
d_gene: NA
abundance: NA
CDR3aa: CASSLSGTIQETQYF
CDR3nt: TGCGCCAGCAGCTTGAGCGGGACAATACAAGAGACCCAGTACTTC

v_gene: TRBV5-1
j_gene: TRBJ2-6
d_gene: NA
abundance: NA
CDR3aa: CASSLAGGPSHSGANVLTF
CDR3nt: TGCGCCAGCAGCTTGGCCGGGGGGCCTTCTCATTCTGGGGCCAACGTCCTGACTTTC

v_gene: TRBV6-5
j_gene: TRBJ1-2
d_gene: TRBD1
abundance: NA
CDR3aa: CASRTGGAYGYTF
CDR3nt: TGTGCCAGCAGGACAGGGGGCGCTTATGGCTACACCTTC

v_gene: TRBV4-1
j_gene: TRBJ2-7
d_gene: TRBD2
abundance: once
CDR3aa: CASSPLAGDYEQYF
CDR3nt: TGCGCCAGCAGCCCACTAGCGGGAGATTACGAGCAGTACTTC

v_gene: TRBV28
j_gene: TRBJ2-2
d_gene: TRBD1
abundance: NA
CDR3aa: CASSAPGQGNTGELFF
CDR3nt: TGTGCCAGCAGCGCGCCGGGACAGGGTAACACCGGGGAGCTGTTTTTT

v_gene: TRBV23-1
j_gene: TRBJ2-3
d_gene: TRBD1
abundance: few
CDR3aa: CASSQPSGTGVDTQYF
CDR3nt: TGCGCCAGCAGTCAACCCTCCGGGACAGGGGTGGATACGCAGTATTTT

v_gene: TRBV7-3
j_gene: TRBJ2-3
d_gene: TRBD2
abundance: NA
CDR3aa: CASSPQRGDTDTQYF
CDR3nt: TGTGCCAGCAGCCCACAGCGGGGGGACACAGATACGCAGTATTTT

v_gene: TRBV7-9
j_gene: TRBJ1-3
d_gene: NA
abundance: NA
CDR3aa: CASSSLLVGERMDTIYF
CDR3nt: TGTGCCAGCAGCTCCTTATTAGTTGGGGAGAGAATGGACACCATATATTTT

v_gene: TRBV6-5
j_gene: TRBJ2-7
d_gene: NA
abundance: NA
CDR3aa: CASHRTGFSYEQYF
CDR3nt: TGTGCCAGCCACCGCACAGGATTCTCCTACGAGCAGTACTTC

v_gene: TRBV5-1
j_gene: TRBJ1-1
d_gene: TRBD1
abundance: NA
CDR3aa: CASSGGQGGTEAFF
CDR3nt: TGCGCCAGCAGCGGCGGACAGGGTGGTACTGAAGCTTTCTTT

v_gene: TRBV5-5
j_gene: TRBJ2-7
d_gene: NA
abundance: NA
CDR3aa: CASSLGGSRSYEQYF
CDR3nt: TGTGCCAGCAGCTTGGGAGGGAGTAGATCCTACGAGCAGTACTTC

v_gene: TRBV6-5
j_gene: TRBJ2-7
d_gene: TRBD2
abundance: NA
CDR3aa: CASRSWTSGAYEQYF
CDR3nt: TGTGCCAGCAGATCCTGGACTAGCGGGGCCTACGAGCAGTACTTC